This T cell receptor (beta chain) was sequenced during a study of T cell repertoires in cytomegalovirus infection. On this clonotype: Its target is not known.

The CDR3 has 14 amino acids. CDR1 and CDR2 from the germline V gene are MNHNY and SVGAGI (reference sequence). After removal of 2 bases from V and 10 bases from J, the junction contained 5 bases not matched to a gene. TCRdb redid the calling of the reads with MiXCR, one entry per CDR3 protein. Here the sample spans about 920,000 distinct CDR3 sequences, roughly 30% being singletons. The TCR sequence derives from a human donor in good health (CMV status not recorded). Some clones in this sample may be carry-over from other donors' samples. The chain joins TRBV6-6 to TRBJ2-1; TRBD2 matches at 10 bases. The sample in question was cultured CD8+ T cells from PBMCs, obtained from culture after CMV antigen stimulation. The CDR3 bases are TGTGCCAGCAGTTACACTGAGCGGGGGGGGGAGCAGTTCTTC. Translated, it gives CASSYTERGGEQFF.